The 30 T cell receptor beta chains reported below all come from one sample, sequenced in a study of early T cells in non-severe SARS-CoV-2 infection. TCRdb re-called the 5' RACE reads through MiXCR, storing one row per CDR3 protein. The repertoire holds about 94,000 distinct CDR3 sequences, with about 12% as singletons. The sample was whole blood. The source is an adult who was a healthcare worker with PCR-confirmed SARS-CoV-2 infection or an uninfected control (not recorded which).

The sample holds a few counts of this clonotype. The chain is built from TRBV25-1 and TRBJ2-1; no definite D call. V lost 5 bases, J lost 12 bases, and 11 bases lay in between. Looked up from germline, CDR1 is MGHDK and CDR2 is SYGVNS. The length of the CDR3 is 11 residues. The CDR3 sequence is CASSLTKGQFF. CDR3 DNA sequence: TGTGCCAGCAGTCTAACTAAAGGGCAGTTCTTC.

The chain couples TRBV7-2 to TRBJ1-1; no firm D call. Trimming took off 1 base at V and 9 bases at J, with 12 bases between the two ends. CDR3 length: 13 amino acids. Germline loops: CDR1 SGHTA, CDR2 FQGNSA. This chain's CDR3 is CASSLDTNSKAFF. In nucleotides, the CDR3 is TGTGCCAGCAGCTTAGACACAAATTCCAAAGCTTTCTTT.

CDR3 sequence (DNA): TGCAGTGCTAGAGACGAGACGGTTTCACCCCTCCACTTT. This gives the protein CSARDETVSPLHF. V is TRBV20-1 and J is TRBJ1-6, with D unclear. The V end lost 0 bases, the J end lost 9 bases, and 9 bases lay between the germline ends. The CDR3 runs 13 residues. Germline V gene sequence: CDR1 DFQATT, CDR2 SNEGSKA (reference sequence).

In this sample, this clonotype turned up many times. The J gene is TRBJ1-1, the V gene TRBV29-1; TRBD1 might be the D (5 bases). In germline, CDR1 is SQVTM, CDR2 ANQGSEA. The CDR3 has 10 residues. The V end was cut by 7 bases, the J end by 6 bases, with 9 bases between. This CDR3 reads CSEAGAEAFF. The CDR3 nucleotides read TGCAGCGAAGCGGGGGCTGAAGCTTTCTTT.

This clonotype was picked up many times. The J gene is TRBJ2-3, the V gene TRBV28; 10 nucleotides align to TRBD2. CDR1 and CDR2 from the germline V gene are MDHEN and SYDVKM. This CDR3 is built from 15 residues. The trim removed 5 bases at V and 4 bases at J, leaving 6 bases unmatched. The CDR3 DNA sequence: TGTGCCAGCAGTCCAGCGGGGGGGTGGTCAGATACGCAGTATTTT. It codes for CASSPAGGWSDTQYF. Full variable domain (remainder filled in from reference TRBV28 and TRBJ2-3): DVKVTQSSRYLVKRTGEKVFLECVQDMDHENMFWYRQDPGLGLRLIYFSYDVKMKEKGDIPEGYSVSREKKERFSLILESASTNQTSMYLCASSPAGGWSDTQYFGPGTRLTVL.

There are a few counts of this clonotype. The chain carries TRBV11-2 and TRBJ2-3, with TRBD2 matching over 13 bases. From germline, CDR1 is SGHAT and CDR2 FQNNGV. The trim removed 3 bases at V and 2 bases at J, leaving 2 bases unmatched. CDR3 size: 16 residues. The chain's CDR3 is CASSFTSGGVTDTQYF. CDR3 in DNA: TGTGCCAGCAGCTTTACTAGCGGGGGGGTCACAGATACGCAGTATTTT.

J is TRBJ2-3 and V is TRBV5-5; TRBD2 agrees at 9 bases. Trimming removed 0 bases from V and 1 base from J; junction bases left unmatched: 6. Per the germline V gene, CDR1 is SGHKS and CDR2 is YYEKEE (reference sequence). The CDR3 covers 17 residues. As DNA, the CDR3 is TGTGCCAGCAGCTTGGGGGCGGGACTAGCCCGCACAGATACGCAGTATTTT. Its protein is CASSLGAGLARTDTQYF.

This clonotype was detected ten times or more. V and J are TRBV7-2 and TRBJ2-3; D ambiguous. The germline V gene has CDR1 SGHTA and CDR2 FQGNSA. The ends were cut back, 4 bases at V and 6 bases at J, with 17 bases in the middle. This CDR3 has 15 residues. The CDR3 DNA sequence: TGTGCCAGCAGCTACACCCTTTCGGGTTATGATACGCAGTATTTT. Translation gives CASSYTLSGYDTQYF.

J is TRBJ1-5 and V is TRBV6-1; D perhaps matches TRBD1 (6 bases). Looked up from germline, CDR1 is MNHNS and CDR2 is SASEGT. The CDR3 loop spans 14 amino acids. Trimming left V 0 bases short and J 16 bases short, with 19 bases between. DNA for the CDR3: TGTGCCAGCAGTGAAGCCCGGGGGGGGCTGAGTCAACATTTT. It is translated as CASSEARGGLSQHF.

The chain links TRBV12-3 or TRBV12-4 to TRBJ1-1; 8 bases align to TRBD1. The CDR3 has 13 amino acids. The trim removed 6 bases at V and 5 bases at J, leaving 5 bases unmatched. CDR3: CASRRTGRTEAFF. CDR3 sequence (DNA): TGTGCCAGCAGGAGGACAGGGAGAACTGAAGCTTTCTTT.

V usage is TRBV20-1 and J usage is TRBJ1-1; perhaps TRBD1 as D (5 bases). The V end was cut by 5 bases, the J end by 1 base, with 11 bases between. Germline assignment: CDR1 DFQATT and CDR2 SNEGSKA (reference sequence). The CDR3 contains 13 residues. The CDR3 DNA follows: TGCAGTGCTCCCCGCAGGGAGAACACTGAAGCTTTCTTT. Protein sequence: CSAPRRENTEAFF.

This sequence joins TRBV27 and TRBJ2-7, with a tentative D call TRBD1 (5 bases). Germline CDR1 MNHEY, CDR2 SMNVEV (reference sequence). The CDR3 spans 13 residues. V was trimmed by 4 bases and J by 7 bases, leaving 14 bases between them. CDR3 loop: CASSWTNVPEQYF. CDR3 nucleotides: TGTGCCAGCAGTTGGACAAACGTACCGGAGCAGTACTTC.

The sample holds a few counts of this clonotype. The rearrangement links TRBV18 to TRBJ1-3; D not resolved. The germline V gene has CDR1 KGHSH and CDR2 LQKENI. The CDR3 length is 16 residues. V was shortened by 2 bases and J by 0 bases, with 11 bases between the two germline ends. CDR3 nucleotide sequence: TGTGCCAGCTCACCAAGGACTCAGAGCTCTGGAAACACCATATATTTT. Residues: CASSPRTQSSGNTIYF.

This clonotype was detected a few times. V usage is TRBV15 and J usage is TRBJ2-1; unclear D gene. The CDR3 sequence is 11 residues long. Germline V gene sequence: CDR1 LNHNV, CDR2 YYDKDF (reference sequence). V was trimmed by 3 bases and J by 4 bases, leaving 1 base between them. The CDR3 DNA reads as TGTGCCACCAGCAGTTACAATGAGCAGTTCTTC. Translating gives CATSSYNEQFF.

The V call is TRBV18, the J call TRBJ1-4; D is possibly TRBD1 (5 bases). Germline CDR1 is KGHSH and CDR2 is LQKENI. V lost 6 bases to trimming and J lost 0 bases, with 11 bases between them. CDR3 length equals 15 residues. In DNA, the CDR3 is TGTGCCAGCTCCAGGGATCAAGCAACTAATGAAAAACTGTTTTTT. The encoded protein is CASSRDQATNEKLFF.

This clonotype was counted at least ten times. V and J are TRBV11-3 and TRBJ2-5, with D uncertain. This CDR3 has 12 residues. V shed 1 base and J shed 3 bases, with 3 bases lying between them. The germline V gene has CDR1 SGHNT and CDR2 YENEEA. CDR3 in amino acids: CASSLGEETQYF. The CDR3 DNA follows: TGTGCCAGCAGCTTAGGCGAAGAGACCCAGTACTTC.

This clonotype was seen more than once but under ten times. This rearrangement joins TRBV4-2 to TRBJ2-3; unclear D gene. The germline CDR1 and CDR2 sequences are LGHNA and YNFKEQ. The CDR3 contains 16 residues. V was trimmed by 0 bases and J by 0 bases, leaving 10 bases between them. The DNA of the CDR3 is TGTGCCAGCAGCCAAGACTACAGCTTTAGCACAGATACGCAGTATTTT. It yields the protein CASSQDYSFSTDTQYF.

This clonotype occurred a few times. The V gene is TRBV7-2, the J gene TRBJ2-6; the D is unclear. This CDR3 is built from 13 residues. Germline V gene sequence: CDR1 SGHTA, CDR2 FQGNSA. The ends were cut back, 8 bases at V and 3 bases at J, with 8 bases in the middle. CDR3 in amino acids: CASSRGGANVLTF. The CDR3, as DNA: TGTGCCAGCTCCAGAGGTGGGGCCAACGTCCTGACTTTC. The variable domain in full, completed from reference TRBV7-2 and TRBJ2-6, reads GAGVSQSPSNKVTEKGKDVELRCDPISGHTALYWYRQSLGQGLEFLIYFQGNSAPDKSGLPSDRFSAERTGGSVSTLTIQRTQQEDSAVYLCASSRGGANVLTFGAGSRLTVL.

The genes are TRBV7-8 and TRBJ2-1, with TRBD2 identical over 12 bases. Germline V gene lookup returns CDR1 SGHVS and CDR2 FQNEAQ. CDR3 length: 16 residues. V shed 8 bases and J 1 base; nucleotides not matched to a gene: 6. The CDR3 is CASGLAGGPSYNEQFF. The CDR3 bases are TGTGCCAGCGGTCTAGCGGGGGGGCCTTCCTACAATGAGCAGTTCTTC.

The chain's CDR3 is CASSRDRTGVETQYF. CDR3 sequence (DNA): TGTGCCAGCAGCCGCGACAGGACGGGCGTAGAGACCCAGTACTTC. The chain recombines TRBV14 with TRBJ2-5, with D perhaps TRBD1 (6 bases). Germline V gene lookup returns CDR1 SGHDN and CDR2 FVKESK. Trimming stripped 4 bases from V and 4 bases from J, with 16 bases between. The CDR3 spans 15 residues. The full variable domain, completed using reference TRBV14 and TRBJ2-5, is EAGVTQFPSHSVIEKGQTVTLRCDPISGHDNLYWYRRVMGKEIKFLLHFVKESKQDESGMPNNRFLAERTGGTYSTLKVQPAELEDSGVYFCASSRDRTGVETQYFGPGTRLLVL.

V and J are TRBV7-9 and TRBJ1-1; 9 positions match TRBD1. With V trimmed by 2 bases and J by 0 bases, 4 bases remained unmatched. Germline CDR1 SEHNR, CDR2 FQNEAQ (reference sequence). CDR3 length: 16 residues. The CDR3 protein is CASSLRDRDLNTEAFF. The CDR3 coding sequence is TGTGCCAGCAGCTTAAGGGACAGGGACCTGAACACTGAAGCTTTCTTT.

Points on this clonotype: A much larger clone lies one base from this, so it may be a read error. Here the CDR3 omits its conserved ending phenylalanine or tryptophan, so a read error is the likely source. The chain recombines TRBV20-1 with TRBJ1-1, with no clear D. The CDR3 is 12 amino acids. The V and J ends lost 2 bases and 2 bases respectively, with 6 bases between them. Germline CDR1 DFQATT, CDR2 SNEGSKA (reference sequence). CDR3 region: CSARLANTEAFL. Written as DNA, the CDR3 is TGCAGTGCTAGATTGGCTAACACTGAAGCTTTCCTT.

This clonotype was seen many times. The J gene is TRBJ1-5, the V gene TRBV11-2; D not certain. CDR3 length equals 17 residues. Germline assignment: CDR1 SGHAT and CDR2 FQNNGV. Trimming shortened V by 0 bases and J by 1 base, and 13 bases separated the two germline ends. CDR3 sequence (DNA): TGTGCCAGCAGCTTAGAAGGCGGTGGGAAGAGCAATCAGCCCCAGCATTTT. As protein: CASSLEGGGKSNQPQHF.

This clonotype has just a few counts. The chain carries TRBV5-1 and TRBJ2-7; a possible D gene is TRBD1 (7 bases). The CDR3 is made up of 15 amino acids. Germline CDR1 is SGHRS and CDR2 is YFSETQ. The ends were cut back, 0 bases at V and 1 base at J, with 11 bases in the middle. The CDR3 region has the DNA TGCGCCAGCAGCTTGGTCCCAGGGGGGTCCTACGAGCAGTACTTC. It translates to CASSLVPGGSYEQYF. Looking up the rest from reference TRBV5-1 and TRBJ2-7 gives the full variable domain: KAGVTQTPRYLIKTRGQQVTLSCSPISGHRSVSWYQQTPGQGLQFLFEYFSETQRNKGNFPGRFSGRQFSNSRSEMNVSTLELGDSALYLCASSLVPGGSYEQYFGPGTRLTVT.

V gene TRBV7-2 combines with J gene TRBJ2-3; 10 bases are shared with TRBD2. CDR1 is SGHTA, CDR2 FQGNSA, per germline. This CDR3 comprises 17 residues. Trimming at V came to 0 bases and at J to 1 base, leaving 4 bases not matched to a gene. Here the CDR3 DNA reads TGTGCCAGCAGCTTAGCCCTTACTAGCGGGGGCACAGATACGCAGTATTTT. This gives the protein CASSLALTSGGTDTQYF.

V gene TRBV12-3 or TRBV12-4 combines with J gene TRBJ1-1; D unclear. The length of the CDR3 is 15 residues. V gave up 3 bases and J gave up 3 bases, with 14 bases separating them. DNA of the CDR3: TGTGCCAGCAGTTTTTTAGGGAACGAGGACACTGAAGCTTTCTTT. It codes for CASSFLGNEDTEAFF.

This clonotype has just a few counts. J is TRBJ1-6 and V is TRBV20-1; TRBD1 aligns across 8 bases. This CDR3 comprises 17 residues. CDR1 is DFQATT and CDR2 is SNEGSKA in the germline V gene (reference sequence). Unmatched junction bases numbered 11, after V lost 6 bases and J lost 1 base. CDR3 DNA: TGCAGTGCGCCGACTAGGACAGGGCCGTCCTATAATTCACCCCTCCACTTT. Translating it yields CSAPTRTGPSYNSPLHF.

This clonotype was found many times. The J gene is TRBJ2-3, the V gene TRBV29-1; 9 bases align to TRBD2. Losses at the gene ends were 7 bases for V and 0 bases for J; bases not matched to a gene: 8. This CDR3 comprises 15 residues. Germline assignment: CDR1 SQVTM and CDR2 ANQGSEA. The CDR3: CSGEASGVSTDTQYF. DNA of the CDR3: TGCAGCGGCGAGGCTAGCGGGGTGAGCACAGATACGCAGTATTTT.

The chain is built from TRBV9 and TRBJ2-7; D is perhaps TRBD2 (7 bases). V lost 0 bases, J lost 7 bases, and 14 bases lay in between. CDR1 and CDR2 (germline): SGDLS, YYNGEE. CDR3 length: 14 amino acids. CDR3 DNA: TGTGCCAGCAGCGTAGCGGGCAGGGGAGGGGAGCAGTACTTC. This sequence encodes CASSVAGRGGEQYF.

As DNA, the CDR3 is TGTGCCAGCAGCAAAGGGACTAGCGACAATGAGCAGTTCTTC. Protein sequence: CASSKGTSDNEQFF. The V call is TRBV9, the J call TRBJ2-1; TRBD2 agrees at 10 bases. Losses at the gene ends were 4 bases for V and 5 bases for J; bases not matched to a gene: 3. This CDR3 is 14 amino acids long. Germline CDR1 is SGDLS and CDR2 is YYNGEE.